The present T cell receptor (beta chain) was sequenced within a study of T cell responses to AZD1222 COVID-19 vaccine. General study results and limits: Females made up more of the donors, who were largely white British, and clonal diversity may have come out too low. Distributed over spike, vaccine-associated CD4 TCRs predominated at 160-218 and 743-854.

As for this clone: Its antigen is unknown.

Germline assignment: CDR1 LNHDA and CDR2 SQIVND (reference sequence). The V and J ends lost 6 bases and 4 bases respectively, with 15 bases between them. This CDR3 is built from 15 residues. Sequencing used immunoSEQ multiplex PCR; TCRdb keeps in-frame clones, though not all of them. The table lists around 97,000 clones, about nine tenths of them singletons. The sequence derives from an adult in good health. The sample here was peripheral blood, taken on day 0 of AZD1222 vaccination. The chain joins TRBV19 to TRBJ2-2; a possible D gene is TRBD1 (6 bases). The CDR3 DNA reads as TGTGCCAGTAGGAGGGGGAGAGGGAGCACCGGGGAGCTGTTTTTT. It yields the protein CASRRGRGSTGELFF.